This TCR beta chain was found in a study of blood T cell repertoires in COVID-19. Study-level information: The analysed material was cDNA or gDNA that came from T cells, B-cell-depleted T cells, or PBMCs.

V lost 4 bases, J lost 8 bases, and 14 bases lay in between. Germline-derived CDR1 and CDR2 are LGHDT and YNNKEL (reference sequence). The CDR3 loop spans 14 amino acids. Per the original data handling: Reference gene primer amplification in the assay estimated nucleated cell counts. Data came from immunoSEQ multiplex PCR; TCRdb stores just in-frame clones and leaves some out. V and J calls and clone size are as listed in that table; D and trimming were resolved from the DNA. The sample contains 25,000 to 35,000 clones, about 84% of which appear only once. The rearrangement links TRBV3-1 (or the pseudogene TRBV3-2) to TRBJ1-4; D might be TRBD1 (6 bases). This TCR was sampled from a woman of 80 years or more with acute or convalescent COVID-19. What was sequenced was peripheral blood. The CDR3 DNA follows: TGTGCCAGCAGCCCCTACAGGACAGCCGAAAAACTGTTTTTT. As protein: CASSPYRTAEKLFF.